These T cell receptor beta chains were read from a single sample in a study of identifying expanded T cells in peripheral blood. The assay was immunoSEQ multiplex PCR, and TCRdb's table has in-frame clones only and misses some. Of about 86,000 clones listed, 88% were seen once; the top ten hold 5.5% to 7%. The sequencing sample was made of blood. Receptors were obtained from a person aged 18 to 75 in good health. Both conserved end residues are part of each CDR3. The D gene is left open where the match is weak. Clone size is not always given. Where it is, it says once, few, many or a class for expanded clones.

V gene: TRBV5-4
D gene: .
clone size: .
J gene: TRBJ1-2
CDR3 protein: CASSLSGRVYGYTF
CDR3 DNA: TGTGCCAGCAGCTTGTCCGGACGCGTCTATGGCTACACCTTC

V gene: TRBV29-1
D gene: .
clone size: .
J gene: TRBJ1-2
CDR3 protein: CSVEYSPSGYTF
CDR3 DNA: TGCAGCGTTGAGTATAGCCCCAGTGGCTACACCTTC

V gene: TRBV19
D gene: TRBD1
clone size: .
J gene: TRBJ2-1
CDR3 protein: CASSKGQGAHNEQFF
CDR3 DNA: TGTGCCAGTAGTAAGGGACAGGGGGCCCACAATGAGCAGTTCTTC

V gene: TRBV7-3
D gene: TRBD1
clone size: .
J gene: TRBJ2-5
CDR3 protein: CASSRTGGKETQYF
CDR3 DNA: TGTGCCAGCAGCCGGACAGGGGGGAAAGAGACCCAGTACTTC

V gene: TRBV19
D gene: .
clone size: .
J gene: TRBJ1-2
CDR3 protein: CASSRRWDFSDGYTF
CDR3 DNA: TGTGCCAGTAGTAGGCGGTGGGATTTCTCCGATGGCTACACCTTC

V gene: TRBV20-1
D gene: .
clone size: .
J gene: TRBJ1-1
CDR3 protein: CSASMNTEAFF
CDR3 DNA: TGCAGTGCTAGTATGAACACTGAAGCTTTCTTT

V gene: TRBV7-2
D gene: .
clone size: .
J gene: TRBJ2-3
CDR3 protein: CASSLGSLGTDTQYF
CDR3 DNA: TGTGCCAGCAGCTTAGGGAGCTTGGGCACAGATACGCAGTATTTT

V gene: TRBV13
D gene: TRBD1
clone size: .
J gene: TRBJ2-1
CDR3 protein: CASSLSTQGAGEQFF
CDR3 DNA: TGTGCCAGCAGCTTATCGACACAGGGGGCGGGAGAGCAGTTCTTC

V gene: TRBV2
D gene: .
clone size: .
J gene: TRBJ1-4
CDR3 protein: CASARGPNEKLFF
CDR3 DNA: TGTGCCAGCGCCCGTGGGCCTAATGAAAAACTGTTTTTT

V gene: TRBV5-5
D gene: .
clone size: .
J gene: TRBJ1-1
CDR3 protein: CASSPLVTDMNTEAFF
CDR3 DNA: TGTGCCAGCAGCCCGCTCGTGACGGATATGAACACTGAAGCTTTCTTT

V gene: TRBV27
D gene: TRBD1
clone size: .
J gene: TRBJ1-1
CDR3 protein: CASSLSVRGQAFF
CDR3 DNA: TGTGCCAGCAGTTTATCAGTCAGGGGGCAAGCTTTCTTT

V gene: TRBV6-5
D gene: TRBD2
clone size: .
J gene: TRBJ2-7
CDR3 protein: CASRIPLAGGYEQYF
CDR3 DNA: TGTGCCAGCAGAATCCCTCTAGCGGGAGGGTACGAGCAGTACTTC

V gene: TRBV18
D gene: TRBD1
clone size: .
J gene: TRBJ2-7
CDR3 protein: CASSPGQGGDYEQYF
CDR3 DNA: TGTGCCAGCTCACCGGGACAGGGCGGAGACTACGAGCAGTACTTC

V gene: TRBV7-2
D gene: TRBD1
clone size: .
J gene: TRBJ1-2
CDR3 protein: CASSLGIGTGVGYTF
CDR3 DNA: TGTGCCAGCAGCTTAGGAATCGGGACAGGGGTCGGCTACACCTTC

V gene: TRBV5-1
D gene: TRBD2
clone size: .
J gene: TRBJ2-1
CDR3 protein: CASRVGGGSYNEQFF
CDR3 DNA: TGCGCCAGCCGAGTAGGCGGGGGGTCTTACAATGAGCAGTTCTTC

V gene: TRBV2
D gene: TRBD2
clone size: .
J gene: TRBJ2-3
CDR3 protein: CASKRERADTQYF
CDR3 DNA: TGTGCCAGCAAGCGGGAGAGGGCAGATACGCAGTATTTT

V gene: TRBV14
D gene: .
clone size: .
J gene: TRBJ1-5
CDR3 protein: CASSQYDQPQHF
CDR3 DNA: TGTGCCAGCAGCCAATACGATCAGCCCCAGCATTTT

V gene: TRBV5-1
D gene: TRBD1
clone size: few
J gene: TRBJ1-1
CDR3 protein: CASSLGTGVLNTEAFF
CDR3 DNA: TGCGCCAGCAGCCTCGGGACAGGGGTACTGAACACTGAAGCTTTCTTT

V gene: TRBV19
D gene: .
clone size: .
J gene: TRBJ1-1
CDR3 protein: CASRGTEAFF
CDR3 DNA: TGTGCCAGTAGAGGGACTGAAGCTTTCTTT

V gene: TRBV28
D gene: TRBD1
clone size: .
J gene: TRBJ2-3
CDR3 protein: CASSMGTGSDTQYF
CDR3 DNA: TGTGCCAGCAGTATGGGGACAGGGTCAGATACGCAGTATTTT

V gene: TRBV6-1
D gene: .
clone size: few
J gene: TRBJ1-2
CDR3 protein: CASSESYGYTF
CDR3 DNA: TGTGCCAGCAGTGAATCCTATGGCTACACCTTC

V gene: TRBV7-8
D gene: TRBD1
clone size: few
J gene: TRBJ1-2
CDR3 protein: CASSPRTGEGYGYTF
CDR3 DNA: TGTGCCAGCAGCCCCAGGACAGGGGAAGGCTATGGCTACACCTTC